Below are 31 T cell receptor beta chains sequenced from a single sample in a study of cytomegalovirus exposure and HLA in healthy donors. PCR involved 60 Vbeta and 13 Jbeta primers. Only in-frame clones appear in the TCRdb table, and some are missing; sequencing was by immunoSEQ multiplex PCR. Seen here are approximately 150,000 clones, approximately 71% observed once, and the top ten hold over 0.9%. The material sequenced was PBMCs. Receptor source: a woman aged 60-70 years in good health and CMV-seronegative.

CDR3 bases: TGTGCCAGCAGTCCCCAGGACAGGGGCAATCAGCCCCAGTATTTT. As protein: CASSPQDRGNQPQYF. V and J are TRBV28 and TRBJ1-5, with TRBD1 matching over 9 bases. Judging by the DNA end, TRBJ2-3 fits better; the J call may be wrong. This CDR3 spans 15 amino acids. CDR1 and CDR2 (germline): MDHEN, SYDVKM.

The V and J genes are TRBV30 and TRBJ2-3; TRBD2 agrees at 8 bases. There are 17 residues in the CDR3. Germline CDR1 is GTSNPN and CDR2 is SVGIG (reference sequence). Trimming cost V 2 bases and J 0 bases; bases outside gene matches: 10. In DNA form, the CDR3 reads TGTGCCTGGAGTCGGGGCGGGGGGCGATTTAGCACAGATACGCAGTATTTT. Protein sequence: CAWSRGGGRFSTDTQYF.

This chain connects TRBV9 to TRBJ2-7; D may be TRBD1 (5 bases). The CDR3 has 18 amino acids. V was cut by 2 bases and J by 2 bases, with 23 bases left in between. The V gene's germline CDR1 is SGDLS and CDR2 YYNGEE. The CDR3 DNA reads as TGTGCCAGCAGCGTCCCGGCCCGAGACAGCCCGGAAACCTACGAGCAGTACTTC. It translates to CASSVPARDSPETYEQYF.

This clone was counted once. The chain links TRBV5-1 to TRBJ1-5; D might be TRBD1 (5 bases). The germline V gene has CDR1 SGHRS and CDR2 YFSETQ. CDR3 length equals 15 residues. Between the trimmed V and J ends, which lost 5 bases and 4 bases, there was a span of 16 bases. In DNA, the CDR3 is TGCGCCAGCAGGGAATACAGGTCCGCAAATCAGCCCCAGCATTTT. Translated, it gives CASREYRSANQPQHF.

The rearrangement uses TRBV5-5 and TRBJ1-5, with D perhaps TRBD1 (6 bases). This CDR3 has 16 amino acids. Germline V lookup: CDR1 SGHKS, CDR2 YYEKEE (reference sequence). V was shortened by 0 bases and J by 9 bases, with 19 bases between the two germline ends. The CDR3 loop is CASSLDVRGALSPQHF. CDR3 bases: TGTGCCAGCAGCTTGGATGTCAGGGGAGCACTTTCGCCCCAGCATTTT.

CDR3 amino acids: CASSLGDGRTFF. CDR3 DNA: TGTGCCAGCAGCCTAGGGGACGGGAGAACGTTCTTC. The chain links TRBV7-3 to TRBJ2-1, with a weak D call TRBD2 (6 bases). This CDR3 contains 12 residues. From germline, CDR1 is SGHTA and CDR2 FQGTGA. Trimming shortened V by 5 bases and J by 15 bases, and 17 bases separated the two germline ends.

The rearrangement uses TRBV10-2 and TRBJ2-7; a weak D match, TRBD2 (7 bases). V was trimmed by 5 bases and J by 3 bases, leaving 11 bases between them. The CDR3 runs 13 residues. The germline gives CDR1 WSHSY, CDR2 SAAADI. CDR3 DNA: TGCGCCAGCAGTCGGGGGGCCCGCTACGAGCAGTACTTC. Translated: CASSRGARYEQYF.

V and J are TRBV29-1 and TRBJ2-7; tentative D call: TRBD2 (6 bases). The germline gives CDR1 SQVTM, CDR2 ANQGSEA. The CDR3 has 12 residues. The V end lost 4 bases, the J end lost 6 bases, and 13 bases lay between the germline ends. CDR3 coding DNA: TGCAGCGTTGCCGGACTACCAAGCGAGCAGTACTTC. Translated, it gives CSVAGLPSEQYF.

The chain combines TRBV27 with TRBJ1-2; the match to TRBD1 covers 10 bases. Germline V gene data show CDR1 as MNHEY and CDR2 as SMNVEV (reference sequence). The CDR3 has 16 residues. Trimming at V came to 6 bases and at J to 6 bases, leaving 13 bases not matched to a gene. CDR3 residues: CASRYDPPGQGNGYTF. CDR3 sequence (DNA): TGTGCCAGCAGATACGACCCACCGGGACAGGGGAATGGCTACACCTTC.

The rearrangement uses TRBV5-1 and TRBJ2-2; TRBD1 is a possible D gene (6 bases). The CDR3 runs to 16 residues. Trimming removed 1 base at V and 3 bases at J, with 13 bases between. From germline, CDR1 is SGHRS and CDR2 YFSETQ. CDR3 sequence (DNA): TGCGCCAGCAGCTTGTTAGGGACAAGCTACACCGGGGAGCTGTTTTTT. It translates to CASSLLGTSYTGELFF.

The chain has TRBV5-6 and TRBJ1-2; weak D call: TRBD1 (5 bases). The ends were cut back, 5 bases at V and 8 bases at J, with 22 bases in the middle. The CDR3 runs 15 residues. CDR1 is SGHDT, CDR2 YYEEEE, per germline. DNA for the CDR3: TGTGCCAGCAGATCGGCACAGACAGTTCTTACGGGCTACACCTTC. Translating gives CASRSAQTVLTGYTF.

This clone was picked up a small number of times. J is TRBJ2-7 and V is TRBV11-2; D ambiguous. The germline V gene encodes CDR1 SGHAT and CDR2 FQNNGV. The length of the CDR3 is 12 residues. V lost 0 bases and J 5 bases, leaving 5 bases between the germline ends. The CDR3 coding sequence is TGTGCCAGCAGCTTAGAGTTCAACGAGCAGTACTTC. Encoded protein: CASSLEFNEQYF. Full variable domain (missing parts from reference TRBV11-2 and TRBJ2-7): EAGVAQSPRYKIIEKRQSVAFWCNPISGHATLYWYQQILGQGPKLLIQFQNNGVVDDSQLPKDRFSAERLKGVDSTLKIQPAKLEDSAVYLCASSLEFNEQYFGPGTRLTVT.

The chain combines TRBV19 with TRBJ1-1; tentative D call: TRBD1 (5 bases). V was clipped by 5 bases and J by 6 bases, with 16 bases between them. The CDR3 totals 14 residues. Germline V gives CDR1 LNHDA, CDR2 SQIVND (reference sequence). CDR3 sequence (DNA): TGTGCCAGTAGTTTTGGAGGGGAGGAGGCTGAAGCTTTCTTT. Protein sequence: CASSFGGEEAEAFF.

J is TRBJ1-2 and V is TRBV9; 8 bases map to TRBD1. The J segment lost 0 bases and the V segment lost 3 bases, leaving 7 bases of the junction unmatched. From germline, CDR1 is SGDLS and CDR2 YYNGEE. CDR3 length: 16 amino acids. Here the CDR3 DNA reads TGTGCCAGCAGCGCCCGATCGGACAGGGCTAACTATGGCTACACCTTC. This gives the protein CASSARSDRANYGYTF.

The chain has TRBV7-3 and TRBJ2-5; 12 bases map to TRBD2. The CDR3 totals 16 residues. CDR1 and CDR2 from the germline V gene are SGHTA and FQGTGA. Unmatched junction bases numbered 5, after V lost 1 base and J lost 5 bases. CDR3 in amino acids: CASSLRASGRAETQYF. The CDR3 DNA follows: TGTGCCAGCAGCTTAAGGGCTAGCGGGAGGGCCGAGACCCAGTACTTC.

The chain is built from TRBV7-9 and TRBJ2-2; 10 bases line up with TRBD2. The germline CDR1 and CDR2 sequences are SEHNR and FQNEAQ (reference sequence). Trimming took 5 bases from V and 4 from J; bases not matched to a gene: 7. The CDR3 consists of 16 residues. The CDR3 bases are TGTGCCAGCAGCCCAAGCGGGGGGGCGAGCACCGGGGAGCTGTTTTTT. This codes for CASSPSGGASTGELFF.

The gene calls are TRBV2 and TRBJ1-1, with 11 nucleotides matching TRBD1. The length of the CDR3 is 14 residues. Germline CDR1 is SNHLY and CDR2 is FYNNEI. J was trimmed by 5 bases and V by 8 bases; bases with no gene match: 7. The CDR3 sequence: CASGPGQGATEAFF. In DNA, the CDR3 is TGTGCCAGCGGACCCGGACAGGGGGCGACTGAAGCTTTCTTT.

The gene calls are TRBV7-2 and TRBJ2-2, with a possible D match to TRBD2 (6 bases). Germline CDR1 reads SGHTA; CDR2 reads FQGNSA. The CDR3 sequence is 15 residues long. V was trimmed by 3 bases and J by 4 bases, leaving 12 bases between them. The CDR3 loop reads CASSFGGFGTGELFF. The CDR3 coding sequence is TGTGCCAGCAGCTTTGGGGGGTTCGGCACCGGGGAGCTGTTTTTT.

This clone was observed a handful of times. The V and J genes are TRBV30 and TRBJ2-1; 8 bases map to TRBD2. V lost 0 bases and J lost 9; bases outside the gene matches: 10. Per the germline V gene, CDR1 is GTSNPN and CDR2 is SVGIG (reference sequence). There are 15 residues in the CDR3. Here the CDR3 DNA reads TGTGCCTGGAGTGTAGGGGCGGGAGGTTGGGGTGAGCAGTTCTTC. Translated, it gives CAWSVGAGGWGEQFF.

J is TRBJ1-5 and V is TRBV2; D possibly corresponds to TRBD1 (6 bases). Germline V gene lookup returns CDR1 SNHLY and CDR2 FYNNEI. The CDR3 is made up of 16 amino acids. V was pared by 3 bases and J by 3 bases, with 15 bases between. CDR3 amino acids: CASSDGTDRSNQPQHF. The CDR3 coding sequence is TGTGCCAGCAGTGATGGAACCGACAGGTCCAATCAGCCCCAGCATTTT. Drawing the rest from reference TRBV2 and TRBJ1-5, the complete variable domain is EPEVTQTPSHQVTQMGQEVILRCVPISNHLYFYWYRQILGQKVEFLVSFYNNEISEKSEIFDDQFSVERPDGSNFTLKIRSTKLEDSAMYFCASSDGTDRSNQPQHFGDGTRLSIL.

The table lists this clone with a few counts. For the CDR3, the DNA is TGTGCCAGCAGCGGGCCCGGGAGAGGGGAGACCCAGTACTTC. Protein sequence: CASSGPGRGETQYF. V usage is TRBV2 and J usage is TRBJ2-5; maybe TRBD2 (6 bases). In germline, CDR1 is SNHLY, CDR2 FYNNEI. Trimming left V 6 bases short and J 5 bases short, with 16 bases between. CDR3 length equals 14 residues.

CDR3 DNA sequence: TGTGCCAGCAGTTATTCTCGGACTACCCCGGATACGCAGTATTTT. This gives the protein CASSYSRTTPDTQYF. V is TRBV6-5 and J is TRBJ2-3, with TRBD2 as a possible D gene (6 bases). The CDR3 spans 15 residues. Trimming removed 3 bases from V and 6 bases from J, with 16 bases in between. The germline V gene encodes CDR1 MNHEY and CDR2 SVGAGI.

The chain combines TRBV6-1 with TRBJ1-5; maybe TRBD1 (6 bases). V lost 3 bases to trimming and J lost 0 bases, with 9 bases between them. The CDR3 runs 15 residues. Germline loops: CDR1 MNHNS, CDR2 SASEGT. The CDR3 spells CASSDRGGSNQPQHF. In nucleotides, the CDR3 is TGTGCCAGCAGTGATAGGGGGGGTAGCAATCAGCCCCAGCATTTT.

This chain joins TRBV5-4 and TRBJ2-1, with D hard to call. V dropped 4 bases and J dropped 7 bases, with 12 bases sitting between them. CDR3 length: 13 amino acids. CDR1 and CDR2 (germline): SGHNT, YYREEE (reference sequence). CDR3 in amino acids: CASSQSNTNEQFF. The CDR3 bases are TGTGCCAGCAGCCAATCAAACACGAATGAGCAGTTCTTC.

V and J are TRBV2 and TRBJ2-3, with a weak D call TRBD1 (5 bases). Germline CDR1 reads SNHLY; CDR2 reads FYNNEI. The CDR3 contains 14 residues. The germline V and J ends were trimmed by 11 bases and 4 bases, with 19 bases remaining between them. In nucleotides, the CDR3 is TGTGCCTCCTCAGGGTTCCAGGGCCCAGATACGCAGTATTTT. Its protein product is CASSGFQGPDTQYF.

V gene TRBV14 combines with J gene TRBJ1-2, with TRBD1 identical over 8 bases. From germline, CDR1 is SGHDN and CDR2 FVKESK. This CDR3 has 16 residues. V lost 1 base, J lost 4 bases, and 8 bases stayed unmatched. CDR3 nucleotides: TGTGCCAGCAGCCAAGTCGACAGGGGAATGACCTATGGCTACACCTTC. Amino acid sequence: CASSQVDRGMTYGYTF.

The V and J genes are TRBV6-1 and TRBJ2-5; 9 positions match TRBD1. V lost 3 bases to trimming and J lost 5 bases; unmatched junction nucleotides: 13. Per germline, CDR1 MNHNS and CDR2 SASEGT. The CDR3 totals 17 residues. The CDR3 DNA reads as TGTGCCAGCAGTGAGGACAGGGGTGGACTAGGGGCTGAGACCCAGTACTTC. Translating gives CASSEDRGGLGAETQYF.

The chain joins TRBV4-1 to TRBJ2-7, with D tentatively TRBD1 (5 bases). Trimming shortened V by 0 bases and J by 3 bases, and 9 bases separated the two germline ends. The CDR3 length is 14 residues. CDR1 is MGHRA and CDR2 is YSYEKL in the germline V gene. DNA of the CDR3: TGCGCCAGCAGCCAAGATAGGGGATTCTACGAGCAGTACTTC. As protein: CASSQDRGFYEQYF.

The rearrangement joins TRBV28 to TRBJ1-4; 7 bases are shared with TRBD1. The CDR3 is made up of 15 amino acids. Trimming removed 6 bases from V and 6 bases from J; junction bases left unmatched: 10. Per the germline V gene, CDR1 is MDHEN and CDR2 is SYDVKM. CDR3 region: CASRNGQAIYEKLFF. The CDR3 coding sequence is TGTGCCAGCAGAAATGGACAGGCAATTTATGAAAAACTGTTTTTT.

This clone was counted only a few times. The chain is built from TRBV13 and TRBJ1-2, with a tentative D call TRBD1 (5 bases). V lost 4 bases and J lost 3, with 15 bases in between. CDR1 is PRHDT, CDR2 FYEKMQ, per germline (reference sequence). This CDR3 region has 15 residues. CDR3 loop: CASSSTGWGDYGYTF. As DNA, the CDR3 is TGTGCCAGCAGCTCCACCGGGTGGGGGGACTATGGCTACACCTTC.

This chain joins TRBV9 and TRBJ2-7, with TRBD1 matching over 7 bases. The length of the CDR3 is 14 residues. Germline V gives CDR1 SGDLS, CDR2 YYNGEE. V shed 0 bases and J 4 bases; nucleotides not matched to a gene: 4. Here the CDR3 DNA reads TGTGCCAGCAGCGTAGCATCCAGGGGGTACGAGCAGTACTTC. Translating it yields CASSVASRGYEQYF. The complete variable domain, with remaining parts taken from reference TRBV9 and TRBJ2-7, reads DSGVTQTPKHLITATGQRVTLRCSPRSGDLSVYWYQQSLDQGLQFLIQYYNGEERAKGNILERFSAQQFPDLHSELNLSSLELGDSALYFCASSVASRGYEQYFGPGTRLTVT.